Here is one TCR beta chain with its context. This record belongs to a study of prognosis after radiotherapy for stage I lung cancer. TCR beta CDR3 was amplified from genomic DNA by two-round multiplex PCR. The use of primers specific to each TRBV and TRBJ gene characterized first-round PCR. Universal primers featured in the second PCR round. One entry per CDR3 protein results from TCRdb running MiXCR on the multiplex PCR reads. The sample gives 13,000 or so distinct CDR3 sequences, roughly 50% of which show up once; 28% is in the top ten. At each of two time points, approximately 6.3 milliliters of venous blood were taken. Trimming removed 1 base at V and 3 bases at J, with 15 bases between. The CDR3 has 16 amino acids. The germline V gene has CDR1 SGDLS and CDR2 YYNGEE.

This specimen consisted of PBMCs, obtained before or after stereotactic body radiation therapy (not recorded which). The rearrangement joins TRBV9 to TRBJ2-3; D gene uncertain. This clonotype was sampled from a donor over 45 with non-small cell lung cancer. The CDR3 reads CASSVWRTLGTDTQYF. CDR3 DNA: TGTGCCAGCAGCGTATGGCGGACCCTGGGGACAGATACGCAGTATTTT.